Below, 19 T cell receptor beta chains from the same sample are listed, as sequenced in a study of T-cell reconstitution after alpha-beta-depleted transplantation in children. Unique molecular identifiers were incorporated into the prepared TCRbeta library. In TCRdb, the PCR reads were re-called with MiXCR into one record per CDR3 protein. The sample has around 490,000 distinct CDR3 sequences, approximately 10% seen once. The sample was PBMCs, mostly from graft donor cells, taken 180 days after TCRalphabeta/CD19-depleted stem cell transplant. Receptor source: a female patient aged 2-10 years who had a stem cell transplant for aplastic anemia, so the T cells may come from the graft donor.

This clonotype was seen repeatedly, ten times or more. The genes are TRBV7-2 and TRBJ1-2; D is uncertain. V lost 5 bases and J 4 bases, leaving 8 bases between the germline ends. CDR3 size: 12 residues. Germline lookup yields CDR1 SGHTA and CDR2 FQGNSA. The CDR3, as DNA: TGTGCCAGCAGCCTGGACGCCTATGGCTACACCTTC. The encoded protein is CASSLDAYGYTF.

This clonotype was detected only a few times. The chain carries TRBV20-1 and TRBJ2-1; 13 bases agree with TRBD2. There are 14 residues in the CDR3. Germline V gene lookup returns CDR1 DFQATT and CDR2 SNEGSKA (reference sequence). J gave up 6 bases and V 5 bases, and 4 bases lay outside the gene matches. CDR3 in amino acids: CSAAGLAGANEQFF. CDR3 in DNA: TGCAGTGCTGCAGGACTAGCGGGAGCCAATGAGCAGTTCTTC.

This clonotype was detected a few times. V and J are TRBV5-1 and TRBJ2-3, with a possible D match to TRBD2 (6 bases). V was clipped by 0 bases and J by 5 bases, with 7 bases between them. Germline values: CDR1 SGHRS, CDR2 YFSETQ. The CDR3 runs 13 residues. DNA for the CDR3: TGCGCCAGCAGCTTGGGAGCGGGAGATACGCAGTATTTT. Residues: CASSLGAGDTQYF.

This clonotype appeared a few times. V usage is TRBV20-1 and J usage is TRBJ2-1; TRBD2 matches 8 bases. In germline, CDR1 is DFQATT, CDR2 SNEGSKA (reference sequence). This CDR3 has 14 amino acids. Germline trimming cut 0 bases from V and 8 bases from J; bases unmatched to any gene: 6. The CDR3 protein is CSARDGRVSDEQFF. The CDR3 bases are TGCAGTGCTAGAGACGGGAGGGTGTCTGATGAGCAGTTCTTC.

This clonotype was found a few times. This chain links TRBV6-2 or TRBV6-3 with TRBJ2-2; possibly TRBD2 for D (5 bases). The CDR3 totals 18 residues. Trimming took off 3 bases at V and 1 base at J, with 18 bases between the two ends. Looked up from germline, CDR1 is MNHEY and CDR2 is SVGEGT. CDR3 DNA: TGTGCCAGCAGTTATGAGGCGGGTAGTAATTTGAACACCGGGGAGCTGTTTTTT. Translation: CASSYEAGSNLNTGELFF.

Concerning this clonotype: A much larger clone is a single base away; this may be a read error. The gene calls are TRBV20-1 and TRBJ2-1; D is unresolved. The CDR3 is 14 residues long. V was shortened by 6 bases and J by 8 bases, with 20 bases between the two germline ends. Germline values: CDR1 DFQATT, CDR2 SNEGSKA (reference sequence). The CDR3 DNA reads TGCAGTGCCCCCGTCCGGGCCCGATGCCATGAGCAGTTCTTC. Its protein product is CSAPVRARCHEQFF.

J is TRBJ2-2 and V is TRBV25-1; D not resolved. This CDR3 has 15 amino acids. Trimming pared 3 bases from V and 0 bases from J, leaving 8 bases between. The V gene's germline CDR1 is MGHDK and CDR2 SYGVNS. In nucleotides, the CDR3 is TGTGCCAGCAGTGAGGTCCGAACGAACACCGGGGAGCTGTTTTTT. Amino acid sequence: CASSEVRTNTGELFF.

The chain recombines TRBV7-8 with TRBJ1-4; maybe TRBD1 (5 bases). In germline, CDR1 is SGHVS, CDR2 FQNEAQ. V was pared by 1 base and J by 10 bases, with 13 bases between. The CDR3 is 14 residues long. CDR3 nucleotide sequence: TGTGCCAGCAGCTTAGGGGACTCTAGGGGAAAACTGTTTTTT. This encodes CASSLGDSRGKLFF.

The gene calls are TRBV3-1 and TRBJ2-7; D is perhaps TRBD1 (6 bases). The length of the CDR3 is 17 residues. V shed 4 bases and J shed 6 bases, with 25 bases lying between them. Germline values: CDR1 LGHDT, CDR2 YNNKEL (reference sequence). The CDR3 DNA sequence: TGTGCCAGCAGCCCCCGACGAGGCCAGGGGTATTCTTTCGAGCAGTACTTC. This codes for CASSPRRGQGYSFEQYF.

This clonotype was counted many times. The V and J genes are TRBV12-3 or TRBV12-4 and TRBJ1-1; 7 nucleotides line up with TRBD1. The CDR3 length is 17 residues. Trimming cost V 6 bases and J 0 bases; bases outside gene matches: 13. CDR3 nucleotide sequence: TGTGCCAGCAGCCCACCCAGGGGGTTAATAGTGAACACTGAAGCTTTCTTT. This sequence encodes CASSPPRGLIVNTEAFF.

The table lists this clonotype with a few counts. This chain connects TRBV7-2 to TRBJ2-3, with no clear D. This CDR3 region has 13 residues. V lost 4 bases and J 2 bases, leaving 7 bases between the germline ends. The germline V gene has CDR1 SGHTA and CDR2 FQGNSA. CDR3 loop: CASSSPNTDTQYF. CDR3 sequence (DNA): TGTGCCAGCAGCTCCCCCAACACAGATACGCAGTATTTT. Supplemented by reference TRBV7-2 and TRBJ2-3, the full variable domain reads GAGVSQSPSNKVTEKGKDVELRCDPISGHTALYWYRQSLGQGLEFLIYFQGNSAPDKSGLPSDRFSAERTGGSVSTLTIQRTQQEDSAVYLCASSSPNTDTQYFGPGTRLTVL.

This clonotype was observed a few times. The chain has TRBV27 and TRBJ2-7, with no clear D. V lost 4 bases and J lost 2, with 9 bases in between. Germline V gene lookup returns CDR1 MNHEY and CDR2 SMNVEV (reference sequence). The CDR3 runs to 13 residues. The CDR3 nucleotides read TGTGCCAGCAGTTCTATCCCCCCCTACGAGCAGTACTTC. This sequence encodes CASSSIPPYEQYF.

This clonotype has more than one count but fewer than ten. A read error may account for a junction end that differs from germline. The chain combines TRBV20-1 with TRBJ2-4, with TRBD1 matching over 9 bases. Germline V gene data show CDR1 as DFQATT and CDR2 as SNEGSKA (reference sequence). The CDR3 consists of 14 residues. The CDR3 DNA sequence: TGCAGTGCTGGAGACAGGGGGGCCAAAAACATTCAGTACTTC. Translating gives CSAGDRGAKNIQYF.

This clonotype was detected only a few times. The chain has TRBV10-3 and TRBJ2-1, with 10 bases identical to TRBD2. From germline, CDR1 is ENHRY and CDR2 SYGVKD. V dropped 6 bases and J dropped 4; count of bases not matched to a gene: 9. The CDR3 consists of 16 residues. Here the CDR3 DNA reads TGTGCCATCAGGGATATTAGCGGGAGGTATTACAATGAGCAGTTCTTC. As protein: CAIRDISGRYYNEQFF.

Comment on this clonotype: The junction departs from germline at one end; a sequencing error may be responsible. V usage is TRBV15 and J usage is TRBJ2-5; D is unclear. The germline V gene has CDR1 LNHNV and CDR2 YYDKDF (reference sequence). This CDR3 is 14 amino acids long. The CDR3 region has the DNA TGTGCCACCAGCAGAGCTTGGACCCAAGAGACCCAGCACTTC. Its translation is CATSRAWTQETQHF.

This chain uses TRBV20-1 with TRBJ1-6, with unresolved D. The CDR3 contains 17 residues. Trimming took off 0 bases at V and 11 bases at J, with 23 bases between the two ends. CDR1 and CDR2 (germline): DFQATT, SNEGSKA (reference sequence). The DNA of the CDR3 is TGCAGTGCTAGAGATACACCTCGTTGGACTCGGGAGGCACCCCTCCACTTT. Amino acid sequence: CSARDTPRWTREAPLHF.

The chain is built from TRBV6-2 or TRBV6-3 and TRBJ2-7; 12 nucleotides match TRBD2. J gave up 4 bases and V 0 bases, and 4 bases lay outside the gene matches. The CDR3 extends over 16 amino acids. CDR1 and CDR2 from the germline V gene are MNHEY and SVGEGT. CDR3 amino acids: CASSYSRLAGEYEQYV. The DNA for the CDR3 is TGTGCCAGCAGTTACTCGAGACTAGCGGGAGAGTACGAGCAGTACGTC.

This clonotype was recorded a few times. The V and J genes are TRBV4-1 and TRBJ2-1; tentative D call: TRBD1 (5 bases). Germline assignment: CDR1 MGHRA and CDR2 YSYEKL. The V end was cut by 1 base, the J end by 10 bases, with 11 bases between. This CDR3 has 13 residues. CDR3 in amino acids: CASSQVGALEQFF. The CDR3 nucleotides are TGCGCCAGCAGCCAAGTAGGGGCTTTGGAGCAGTTCTTC.

This clonotype has at least ten counts. The chain carries TRBV9 and TRBJ2-7, with D possibly TRBD1 on 5 matching bases. CDR1 is SGDLS and CDR2 is YYNGEE in the germline V gene. This CDR3 region has 16 residues. V lost 5 bases to trimming and J lost 0 bases, with 18 bases between them. CDR3 bases: TGTGCCAGCAGTCCGTATAACCAGGGCGGCTCCTACGAGCAGTACTTC. Amino acids: CASSPYNQGGSYEQYF.